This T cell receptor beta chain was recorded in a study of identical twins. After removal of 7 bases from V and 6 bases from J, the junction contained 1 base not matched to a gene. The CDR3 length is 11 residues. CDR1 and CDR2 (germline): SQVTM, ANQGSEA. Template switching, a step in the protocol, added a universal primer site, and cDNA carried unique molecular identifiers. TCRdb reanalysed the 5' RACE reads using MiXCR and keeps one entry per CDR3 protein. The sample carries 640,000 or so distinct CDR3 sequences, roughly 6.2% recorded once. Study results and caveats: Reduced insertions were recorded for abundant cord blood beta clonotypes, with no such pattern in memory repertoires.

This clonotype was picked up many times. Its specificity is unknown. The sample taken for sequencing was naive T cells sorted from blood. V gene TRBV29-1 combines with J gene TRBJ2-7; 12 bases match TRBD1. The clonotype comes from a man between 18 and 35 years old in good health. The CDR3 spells CSAGQGAEQYF. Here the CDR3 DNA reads TGCAGCGCGGGACAGGGGGCCGAGCAGTACTTC.